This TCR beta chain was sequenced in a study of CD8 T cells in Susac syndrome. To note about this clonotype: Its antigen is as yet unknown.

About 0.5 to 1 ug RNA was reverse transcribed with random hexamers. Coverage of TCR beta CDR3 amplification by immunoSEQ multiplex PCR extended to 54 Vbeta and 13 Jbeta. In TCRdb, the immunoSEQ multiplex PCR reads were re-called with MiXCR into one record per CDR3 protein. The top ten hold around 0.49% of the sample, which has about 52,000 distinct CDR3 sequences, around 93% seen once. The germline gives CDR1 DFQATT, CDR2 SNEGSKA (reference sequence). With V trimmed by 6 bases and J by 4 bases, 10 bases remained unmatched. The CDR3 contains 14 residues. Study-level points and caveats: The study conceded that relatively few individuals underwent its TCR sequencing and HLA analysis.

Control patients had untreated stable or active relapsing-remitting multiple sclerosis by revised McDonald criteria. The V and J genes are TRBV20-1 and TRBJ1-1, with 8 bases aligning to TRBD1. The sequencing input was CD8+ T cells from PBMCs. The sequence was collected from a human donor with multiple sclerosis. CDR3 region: CSARTGTSSTEAFF. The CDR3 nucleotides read TGCAGTGCCCGGACAGGGACTTCTTCCACTGAAGCTTTCTTT.